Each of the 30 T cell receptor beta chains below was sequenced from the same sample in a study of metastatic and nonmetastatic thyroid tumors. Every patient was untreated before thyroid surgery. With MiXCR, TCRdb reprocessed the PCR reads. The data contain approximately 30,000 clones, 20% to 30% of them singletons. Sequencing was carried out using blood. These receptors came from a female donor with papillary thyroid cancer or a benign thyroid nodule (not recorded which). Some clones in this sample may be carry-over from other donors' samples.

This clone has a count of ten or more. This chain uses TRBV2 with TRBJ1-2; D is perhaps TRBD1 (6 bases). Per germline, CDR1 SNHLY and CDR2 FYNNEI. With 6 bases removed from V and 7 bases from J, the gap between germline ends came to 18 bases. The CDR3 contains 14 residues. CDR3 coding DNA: TGTGCCAGCAGCGTCCACAGGGTGGAGAGTGGCTACACCTTC. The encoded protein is CASSVHRVESGYTF.

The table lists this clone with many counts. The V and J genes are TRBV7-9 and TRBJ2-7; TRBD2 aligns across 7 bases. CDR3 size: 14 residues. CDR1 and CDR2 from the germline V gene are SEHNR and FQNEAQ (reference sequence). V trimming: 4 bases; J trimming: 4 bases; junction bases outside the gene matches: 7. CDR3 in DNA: TGTGCCAGCAGCTCGGACGGGAGGAGGTACGAGCAGTACTTC. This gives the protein CASSSDGRRYEQYF.

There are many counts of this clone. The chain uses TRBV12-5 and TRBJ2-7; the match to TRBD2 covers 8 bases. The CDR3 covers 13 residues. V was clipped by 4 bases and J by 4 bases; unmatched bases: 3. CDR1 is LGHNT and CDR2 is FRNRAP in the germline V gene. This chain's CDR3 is CASGSTSGYEQYF. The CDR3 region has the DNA TGTGCTAGTGGTTCTACTAGCGGATACGAGCAGTACTTC. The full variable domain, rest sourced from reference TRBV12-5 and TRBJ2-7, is DARVTQTPRHKVTEMGQEVTMRCQPILGHNTVFWYRQTMMQGLELLAYFRNRAPLDDSGMPKDRFSAEMPDATLATLKIQPSEPRDSAVYFCASGSTSGYEQYFGPGTRLTVT.

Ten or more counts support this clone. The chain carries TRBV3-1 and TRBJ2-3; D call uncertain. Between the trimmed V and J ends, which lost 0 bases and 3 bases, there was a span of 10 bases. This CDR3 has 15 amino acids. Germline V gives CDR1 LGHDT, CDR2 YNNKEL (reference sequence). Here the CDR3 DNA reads TGTGCCAGCAGCCAAGACCTCCGTGAGACAGATACGCAGTATTTT. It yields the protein CASSQDLRETDTQYF.

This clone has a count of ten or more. CDR3 sequence: CASSPWKPPDTQYF. In DNA, the CDR3 is TGTGCCAGCAGCCCTTGGAAACCCCCAGATACGCAGTATTTT. This chain joins TRBV11-2 and TRBJ2-3; D remains unclear. Trimming shortened V by 5 bases and J by 4 bases, and 13 bases separated the two germline ends. In germline, CDR1 is SGHAT, CDR2 FQNNGV. The CDR3 spans 14 residues.

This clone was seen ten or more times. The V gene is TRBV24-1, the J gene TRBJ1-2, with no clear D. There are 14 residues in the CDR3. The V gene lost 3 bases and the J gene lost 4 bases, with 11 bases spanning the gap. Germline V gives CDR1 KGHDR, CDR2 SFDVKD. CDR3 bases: TGTGCCACCAGTGATCGCTCAGGTGGCTATGGCTACACCTTC. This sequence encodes CATSDRSGGYGYTF.

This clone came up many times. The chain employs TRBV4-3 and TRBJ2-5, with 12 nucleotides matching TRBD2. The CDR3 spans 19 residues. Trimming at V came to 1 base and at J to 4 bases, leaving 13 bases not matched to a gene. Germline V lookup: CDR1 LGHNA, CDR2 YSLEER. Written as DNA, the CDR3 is TGCGCCAGCAGCCAAGGGGCGACTAGCGGGAGTTATAAGGTAGAGACCCAGTACTTC. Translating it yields CASSQGATSGSYKVETQYF.

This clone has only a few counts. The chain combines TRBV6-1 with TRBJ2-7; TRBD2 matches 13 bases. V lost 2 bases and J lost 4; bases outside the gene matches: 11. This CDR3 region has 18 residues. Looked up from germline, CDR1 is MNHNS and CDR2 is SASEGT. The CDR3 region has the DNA TGTGCCAGCAGTGAAACTCCCACACTAGCGGGAGGGATGTACGAGCAGTACTTC. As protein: CASSETPTLAGGMYEQYF.

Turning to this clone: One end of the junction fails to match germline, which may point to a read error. The CDR3 sequence: CASSPALGGADTQYF. For the CDR3, the DNA is TGTGCAAGCAGCCCAGCCTTGGGGGGAGCAGATACGCAGTATTTT. The chain joins TRBV7-7 to TRBJ2-3, with a tentative D call TRBD2 (6 bases). Germline V CDR1 and CDR2: SSHAT, FNYEAQ (reference sequence). The CDR3 is 15 amino acids.

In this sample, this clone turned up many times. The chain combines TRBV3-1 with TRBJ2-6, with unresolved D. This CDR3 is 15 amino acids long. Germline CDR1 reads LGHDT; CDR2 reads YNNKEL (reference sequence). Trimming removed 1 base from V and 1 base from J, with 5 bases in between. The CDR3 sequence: CASSQAVSGANVLTF. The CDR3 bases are TGTGCCAGCAGCCAAGCCGTATCTGGGGCCAACGTCCTGACTTTC.

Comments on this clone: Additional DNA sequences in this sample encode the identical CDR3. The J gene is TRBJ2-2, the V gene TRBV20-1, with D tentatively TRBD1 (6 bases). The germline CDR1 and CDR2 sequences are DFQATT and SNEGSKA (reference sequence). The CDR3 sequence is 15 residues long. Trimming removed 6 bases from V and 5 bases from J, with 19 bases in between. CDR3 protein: CSARSKQGQTGELFF. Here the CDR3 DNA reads TGCAGTGCACGCTCTAAGCAGGGGCAAACCGGGGAGCTGTTTTTT.

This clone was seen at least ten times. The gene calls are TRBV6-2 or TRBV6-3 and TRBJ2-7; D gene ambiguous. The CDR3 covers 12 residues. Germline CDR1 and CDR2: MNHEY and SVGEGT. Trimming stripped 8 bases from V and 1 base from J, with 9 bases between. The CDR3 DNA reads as TGTGCCAGCGGGCGGACGTCCTACGAGCAGTACTTC. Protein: CASGRTSYEQYF.

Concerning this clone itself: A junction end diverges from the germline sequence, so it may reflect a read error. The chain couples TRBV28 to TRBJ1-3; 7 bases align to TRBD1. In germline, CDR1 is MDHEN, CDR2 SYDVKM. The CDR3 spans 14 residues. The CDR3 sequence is CASRGQCYGNTIYF. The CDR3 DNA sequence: TGTGCCAGCAGGGGACAGTGTTACGGAAACACCATATACTTT.

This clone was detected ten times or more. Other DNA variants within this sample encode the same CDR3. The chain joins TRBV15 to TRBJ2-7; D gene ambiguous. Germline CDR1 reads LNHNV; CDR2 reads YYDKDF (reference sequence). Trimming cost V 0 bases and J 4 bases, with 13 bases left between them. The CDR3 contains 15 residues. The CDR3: CATSRDRKGSYEQYF. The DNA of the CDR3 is TGTGCCACCAGCAGAGATCGCAAGGGATCGTACGAGCAGTACTTC.

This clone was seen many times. The CDR3 protein is CASSGSSGSSYNEQFF. The DNA for the CDR3 is TGTGCCAGCAGTGGATCTAGCGGGAGCTCCTACAATGAGCAGTTCTTC. The chain joins TRBV2 to TRBJ2-1; TRBD2 agrees at 10 bases. The J segment lost 0 bases and the V segment lost 4 bases, leaving 3 bases of the junction unmatched. CDR1 is SNHLY and CDR2 is FYNNEI in the germline V gene. The CDR3 contains 16 residues.

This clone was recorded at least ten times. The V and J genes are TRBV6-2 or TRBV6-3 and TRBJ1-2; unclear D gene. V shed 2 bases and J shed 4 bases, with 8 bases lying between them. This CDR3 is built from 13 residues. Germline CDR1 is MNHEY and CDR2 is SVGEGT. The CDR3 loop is CASSYTSAYGYTF. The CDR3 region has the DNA TGTGCCAGCAGTTACACGTCGGCCTATGGCTACACCTTC.

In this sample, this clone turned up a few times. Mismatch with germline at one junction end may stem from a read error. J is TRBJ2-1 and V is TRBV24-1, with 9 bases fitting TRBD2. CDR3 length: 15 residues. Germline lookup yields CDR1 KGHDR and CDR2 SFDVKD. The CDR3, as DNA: TGTGCCACCAGTGATCTAGCGGGATGGGGTAATGAGCAGGTTTTC. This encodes CATSDLAGWGNEQVF.

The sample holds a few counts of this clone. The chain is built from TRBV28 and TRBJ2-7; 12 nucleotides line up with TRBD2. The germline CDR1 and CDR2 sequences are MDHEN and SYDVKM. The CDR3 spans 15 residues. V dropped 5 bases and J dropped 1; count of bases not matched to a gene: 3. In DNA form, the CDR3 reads TGTGCCAGCAGTCCAGGGACTAGCGGGTCCTACGAGCAGTACTTC. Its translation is CASSPGTSGSYEQYF.

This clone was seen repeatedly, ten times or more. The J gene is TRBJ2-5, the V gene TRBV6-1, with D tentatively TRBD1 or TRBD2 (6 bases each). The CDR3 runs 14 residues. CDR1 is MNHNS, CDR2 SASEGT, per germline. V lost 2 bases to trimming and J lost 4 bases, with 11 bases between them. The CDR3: CASSESGGLETQYF. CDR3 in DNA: TGTGCCAGCAGTGAAAGTGGGGGGCTAGAGACCCAGTACTTC.

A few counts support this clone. The CDR3 DNA sequence: TGTGCCAGCAGCATCCAGGGCGACTCCTACAATGAGCAGTTCTTC. This translates into CASSIQGDSYNEQFF. V usage is TRBV6-1 and J usage is TRBJ2-1; D perhaps matches TRBD1 (5 bases). This CDR3 has 15 residues. The V and J ends lost 6 bases and 0 bases respectively, with 12 bases between them. Germline V gene sequence: CDR1 MNHNS, CDR2 SASEGT.

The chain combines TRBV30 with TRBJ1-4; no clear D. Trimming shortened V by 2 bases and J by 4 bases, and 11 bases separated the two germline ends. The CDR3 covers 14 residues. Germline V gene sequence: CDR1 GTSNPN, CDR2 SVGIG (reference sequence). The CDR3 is CAWSNWGINEKLFF. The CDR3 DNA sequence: TGTGCCTGGAGTAACTGGGGTATTAATGAAAAACTGTTTTTT.

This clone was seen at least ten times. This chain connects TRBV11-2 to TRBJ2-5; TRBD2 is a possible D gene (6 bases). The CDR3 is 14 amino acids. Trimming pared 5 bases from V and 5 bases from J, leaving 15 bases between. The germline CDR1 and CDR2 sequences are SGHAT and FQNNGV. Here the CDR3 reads CASSPRLDMETQYF. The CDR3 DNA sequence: TGTGCCAGCAGCCCGAGACTAGATATGGAGACCCAGTACTTC.

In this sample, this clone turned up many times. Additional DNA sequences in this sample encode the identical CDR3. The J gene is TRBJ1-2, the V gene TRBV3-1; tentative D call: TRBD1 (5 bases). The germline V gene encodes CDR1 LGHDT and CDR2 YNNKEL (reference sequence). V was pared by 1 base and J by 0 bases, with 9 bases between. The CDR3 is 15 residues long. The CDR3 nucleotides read TGTGCCAGCAGCCAAGGGGGGATGGCTAACTATGGCTACACCTTC. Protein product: CASSQGGMANYGYTF.

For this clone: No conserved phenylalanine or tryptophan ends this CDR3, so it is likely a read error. As DNA, the CDR3 is TGTGCCGGCAGCTTCGGCGGAGGGAACAATGAGCAGTTCCTC. Amino acid sequence: CAGSFGGGNNEQFL. The chain couples TRBV7-9 to TRBJ2-1; D may be TRBD2 (6 bases). Germline loops: CDR1 SEHNR, CDR2 FQNEAQ (reference sequence). The CDR3 totals 14 residues.

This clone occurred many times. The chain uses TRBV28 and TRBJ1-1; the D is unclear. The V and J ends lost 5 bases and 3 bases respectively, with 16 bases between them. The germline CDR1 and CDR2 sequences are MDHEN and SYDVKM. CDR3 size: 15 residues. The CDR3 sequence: CASSPNPGLHTEAFF. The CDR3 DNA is TGTGCCAGCAGTCCGAATCCGGGTCTCCACACTGAAGCTTTCTTT.

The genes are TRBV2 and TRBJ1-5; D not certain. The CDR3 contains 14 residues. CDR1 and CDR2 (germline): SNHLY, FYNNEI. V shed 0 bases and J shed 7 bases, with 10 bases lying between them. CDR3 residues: CASSEARGIQPQHF. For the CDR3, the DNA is TGTGCCAGCAGTGAAGCGCGGGGTATCCAGCCCCAGCATTTT.

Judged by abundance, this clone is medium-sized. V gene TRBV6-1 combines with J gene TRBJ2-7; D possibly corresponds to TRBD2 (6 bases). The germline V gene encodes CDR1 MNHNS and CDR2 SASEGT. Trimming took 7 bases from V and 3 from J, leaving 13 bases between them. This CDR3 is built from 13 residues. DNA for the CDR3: TGTGCCAGCACCGGAGGGACGGTCTACGAGCAGTACTTC. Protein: CASTGGTVYEQYF.

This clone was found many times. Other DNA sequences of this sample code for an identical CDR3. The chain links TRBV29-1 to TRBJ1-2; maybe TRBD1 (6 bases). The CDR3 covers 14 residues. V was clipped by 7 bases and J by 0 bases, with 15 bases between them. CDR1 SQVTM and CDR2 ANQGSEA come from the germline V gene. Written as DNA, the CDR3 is TGCAGCGCCCTTACGGGGGCCCCTAACTATGGCTACACCTTC. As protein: CSALTGAPNYGYTF. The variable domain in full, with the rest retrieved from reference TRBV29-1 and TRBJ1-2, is SAVISQKPSRDICQRGTSLTIQCQVDSQVTMMFWYRQQPGQSLTLIATANQGSEATYESGFVIDKFPISRPNLTFSTLTVSNMSPEDSSIYLCSALTGAPNYGYTFGSGTRLTVV.

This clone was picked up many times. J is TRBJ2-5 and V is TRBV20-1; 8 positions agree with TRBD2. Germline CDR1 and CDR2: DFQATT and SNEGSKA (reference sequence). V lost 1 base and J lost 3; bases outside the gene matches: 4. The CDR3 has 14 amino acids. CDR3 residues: CSARVPGGKETQYF. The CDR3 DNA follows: TGCAGTGCTAGAGTGCCGGGGGGGAAAGAGACCCAGTACTTC.

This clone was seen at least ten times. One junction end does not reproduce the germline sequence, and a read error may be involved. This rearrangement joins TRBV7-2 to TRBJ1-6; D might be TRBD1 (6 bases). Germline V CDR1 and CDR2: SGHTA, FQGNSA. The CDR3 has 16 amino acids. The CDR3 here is CASSYRRGDYDSPLHF. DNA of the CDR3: TGTGCCAGCAGCTATAGGAGGGGGGACTATGATTCACCCCTCCACTTT. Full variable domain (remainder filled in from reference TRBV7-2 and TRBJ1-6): GAGVSQSPSNKVTEKGKDVELRCDPISGHTALYWYRQSLGQGLEFLIYFQGNSAPDKSGLPSDRFSAERTGGSVSTLTIQRTQQEDSAVYLCASSYRRGDYDSPLHFGNGTRLTVT.